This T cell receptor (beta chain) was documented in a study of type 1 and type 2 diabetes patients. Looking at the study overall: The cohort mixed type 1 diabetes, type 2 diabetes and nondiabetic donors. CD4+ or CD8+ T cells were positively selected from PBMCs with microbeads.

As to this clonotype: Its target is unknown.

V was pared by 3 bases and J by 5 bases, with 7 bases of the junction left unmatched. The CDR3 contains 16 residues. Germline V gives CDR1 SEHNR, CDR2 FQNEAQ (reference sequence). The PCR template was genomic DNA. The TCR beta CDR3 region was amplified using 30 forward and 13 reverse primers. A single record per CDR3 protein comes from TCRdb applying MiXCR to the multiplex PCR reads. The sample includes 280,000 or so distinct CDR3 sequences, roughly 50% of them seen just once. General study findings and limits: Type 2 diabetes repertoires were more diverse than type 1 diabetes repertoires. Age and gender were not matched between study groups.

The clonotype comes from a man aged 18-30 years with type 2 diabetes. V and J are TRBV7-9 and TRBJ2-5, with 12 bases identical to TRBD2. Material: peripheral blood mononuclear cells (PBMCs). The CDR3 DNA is TGTGCCAGCAGCTTTCTAGCGGGAGGGTCTGGGGAGACCCAGTACTTC. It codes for CASSFLAGGSGETQYF.